A selection of T cell receptor beta chains follows, all from one sample in a study of cytotoxic CD8 clonotypes in ibrutinib-treated CLL. Using immunoSEQ multiplex PCR, the repertoire was profiled, and TCRdb retains in-frame clones only, with some absent. Of about 200,000 clones in the sample, about four fifths were seen once. The sequencing here drew on PBMCs, taken after 12 months of ibrutinib treatment. The receptors come from a human donor with chronic lymphocytic leukemia. Each CDR3 is given with its conserved first and last residue. A D gene is named only where the DNA matches it firmly. Size values are once, few and many counts, or a class for expanded clones, and some rows have none.

D,J,V,size,CDR3,DNA
.,TRBJ2-1,TRBV27,.,CASSMGVPAYNEQFF,TGTGCCAGCAGTATGGGAGTTCCGGCCTACAATGAGCAGTTCTTC
TRBD2,TRBJ2-1,TRBV5-1,.,CASSSAGTSGSSSYNEQFF,TGCGCCAGCAGCTCCGCGGGGACTAGCGGATCCAGCTCCTACAATGAGCAGTTCTTC
TRBD2,TRBJ2-3,TRBV5-1,.,CASGLAGETDTQYF,TGCGCCAGCGGACTAGCGGGGGAGACAGATACGCAGTATTTT
.,TRBJ2-5,TRBV27,.,CASSWPGETQYF,TGTGCCAGCAGCTGGCCTGGAGAGACCCAGTACTTC
.,TRBJ1-5,TRBV4-1,.,CASSQDWGAGQPQHF,TGCGCCAGCAGCCAAGATTGGGGGGCTGGACAGCCCCAGCATTTT
TRBD1,TRBJ1-2,TRBV11-2,.,CASSNTGAYGYTF,TGTGCCAGCAGCAATACAGGGGCCTATGGCTACACCTTC
TRBD1,TRBJ1-5,TRBV28,.,CASRNTGQGDNQPQHF,TGTGCCAGCAGAAATACGGGACAGGGGGACAATCAGCCCCAGCATTTT
TRBD2,TRBJ2-1,TRBV5-1,.,CASSWTSGRAIEQFF,TGCGCCAGCAGTTGGACTAGCGGGAGGGCGATTGAGCAGTTCTTC
.,TRBJ2-3,TRBV19,.,CASSKVAVADTQYF,TGTGCCAGTAGTAAGGTAGCGGTGGCAGATACGCAGTATTTT
TRBD2,TRBJ2-1,TRBV7-6,.,CASSSIAGGKYNEQFF,TGTGCCAGCAGCTCTATAGCGGGGGGGAAGTACAATGAGCAGTTCTTC
.,TRBJ1-3,TRBV25-1,.,CASSDQDGAWGNTIYF,TGTGCCAGCAGTGATCAGGACGGGGCGTGGGGAAACACCATATATTTT
.,TRBJ2-2,TRBV4-1,.,CASSQIGTGELFF,TGCGCCAGCAGCCAGATCGGCACCGGGGAGCTGTTTTTT
TRBD2,TRBJ2-2,TRBV19,.,CASRRPPGLATGELFF,TGTGCCAGTAGACGCCCGCCGGGACTAGCAACCGGGGAGCTGTTTTTT
.,TRBJ1-3,TRBV5-6,once,CASSPITGNTIYF,TGTGCCAGCAGCCCTATAACTGGAAACACCATATATTTT
TRBD1,TRBJ2-5,TRBV11-2,few,CASSLGQRQETQYF,TGTGCCAGCAGCTTGGGACAGAGACAAGAGACCCAGTACTTC
TRBD1,TRBJ1-1,TRBV6-5,.,CASSYRPPGRGTEAFF,TGTGCCAGCAGTTACAGACCCCCAGGCAGGGGGACTGAAGCTTTCTTT
TRBD2,TRBJ2-1,TRBV10-1,.,CASSETSGGPWEQFF,TGCGCCAGCAGTGAGACTAGCGGGGGGCCCTGGGAGCAGTTCTTC
TRBD2,TRBJ2-7,TRBV11-3,few,CASSSGTSPHEQYF,TGTGCCAGCAGCTCCGGGACTAGTCCCCACGAGCAGTACTTC
.,TRBJ2-7,TRBV5-6,.,CASTNGVSYEQYF,TGTGCCAGCACCAACGGAGTCTCCTACGAGCAGTACTTC
TRBD1,TRBJ1-1,TRBV12-5,few,CASAPTGMNTEAFF,TGTGCTAGTGCCCCGACAGGGATGAACACTGAAGCTTTCTTT
.,TRBJ2-2,TRBV9,.,CASSVVGVPKVGELFF,TGTGCCAGCAGCGTAGTAGGGGTCCCAAAGGTCGGGGAGCTGTTTTTT
.,TRBJ2-5,TRBV28,.,CASTRRQETQYF,TGTGCCAGCACGAGACGCCAAGAGACCCAGTACTTC
.,TRBJ2-5,TRBV6-6,.,CASSYSIGAGTQYF,TGTGCCAGCAGTTATTCTATTGGGGCAGGGACCCAGTACTTC
.,TRBJ2-7,TRBV15,.,CATSRDHGLYEQYF,TGTGCCACCAGCAGAGATCATGGCCTCTACGAGCAGTACTTC
TRBD1,TRBJ1-1,TRBV7-3,.,CASSLNPGQGSEAFF,TGTGCCAGCAGCTTAAATCCGGGACAGGGTTCCGAAGCTTTCTTT
.,TRBJ2-7,TRBV27,.,CASSNSLYEQYF,TGTGCCAGCAGTAATAGCCTGTACGAGCAGTACTTC
.,TRBJ2-3,TRBV7-2,.,CASSFSSGGDTQYF,TGTGCCAGCAGCTTTTCCTCGGGGGGCGATACGCAGTATTTT
.,TRBJ2-1,TRBV27,.,CASSVVVGNEQFF,TGTGCCAGCAGTGTAGTTGTGGGGAATGAGCAGTTCTTC
TRBD1,TRBJ2-7,TRBV9,.,CASSQGQGPYEQYF,TGTGCCAGCAGCCAGGGACAGGGACCCTACGAGCAGTACTTC
TRBD1,TRBJ1-6,TRBV27,.,CASSFLGSGGNSPLHF,TGTGCCAGCAGTTTTCTTGGCTCAGGGGGTAATTCACCCCTCCACTTT
.,TRBJ1-2,TRBV25-1,.,CASSDEVRPRLTNYGYTF,TGTGCCAGCAGTGATGAGGTCAGGCCCAGACTAACTAACTATGGCTACACCTTC
TRBD2,TRBJ2-1,TRBV11-2,.,CASSGTSGRDYNEQFF,TGTGCCAGCAGCGGGACTAGCGGGAGGGATTACAATGAGCAGTTCTTC
TRBD1,TRBJ2-7,TRBV9,.,CASSQTGDFYEQYF,TGTGCCAGCAGCCAGACAGGGGATTTTTACGAGCAGTACTTC
.,TRBJ2-7,TRBV18,.,CASSPQGERGGQYF,TGTGCCAGCTCACCACAGGGTGAACGGGGAGGGCAGTACTTC
TRBD1,TRBJ1-2,TRBV7-9,.,CASRLGQANYGYTF,TGTGCCAGCAGATTAGGACAGGCTAACTATGGCTACACCTTC
.,TRBJ1-1,TRBV6-5,.,CASSYGGSTEAFF,TGTGCCAGCAGTTACGGGGGGTCCACTGAAGCTTTCTTT
.,TRBJ2-3,TRBV27,.,CASSYRGDTQYF,TGTGCCAGCAGTTATCGAGGGGATACGCAGTATTTT
.,TRBJ1-5,TRBV6-5,many,CASSPGGSNQPQHF,TGTGCCAGCAGCCCGGGTGGGAGCAATCAGCCCCAGCATTTT
TRBD2,TRBJ2-1,TRBV9,.,CASSETSGGYEQFF,TGTGCCAGCAGCGAAACTAGCGGGGGCTATGAGCAGTTCTTC
.,TRBJ2-2,TRBV16,.,CASSQFVSGELFF,TGTGCCAGCAGCCAATTTGTGTCCGGGGAGCTGTTTTTT
.,TRBJ1-6,TRBV5-1,.,CASRPDPSSYNSPLHF,TGCGCCAGCAGACCGGACCCTAGCTCCTATAATTCACCCCTCCACTTT
TRBD2,TRBJ2-7,TRBV7-9,.,CASSLASGPLAEVSEQYF,TGTGCCAGCAGCTTAGCGTCGGGGCCCCTAGCGGAGGTGAGCGAGCAGTACTTC
.,TRBJ1-5,TRBV4-1,few,CASSQAGGDQPQHF,TGCGCCAGCAGCCAAGCGGGAGGCGACCAGCCCCAGCATTTT
.,TRBJ2-7,TRBV11-3,.,CASSLDGPGEQYF,TGTGCCAGCAGCTTAGATGGACCTGGGGAGCAGTACTTC
.,TRBJ2-7,TRBV6-5,.,CASSYARASGYEQYF,TGTGCCAGCAGTTATGCCAGGGCCTCCGGGTACGAGCAGTACTTC
.,TRBJ2-1,TRBV9,.,CASSVAPGIFSSYNEQFF,TGTGCCAGCAGCGTAGCCCCGGGGATTTTCAGCTCCTACAATGAGCAGTTCTTC
TRBD2,TRBJ2-1,TRBV19,.,CASRLAGGNQQFF,TGTGCATCTCGACTAGCGGGAGGCAATCAGCAGTTCTTC
.,TRBJ1-5,TRBV19,.,CASSTYRDQPQHF,TGTGCCAGTAGCACGTACAGGGATCAGCCCCAGCATTTT
.,TRBJ1-5,TRBV2,.,CASSAKGGIDQPQHF,TGTGCCAGCAGCGCAAAGGGGGGGATTGATCAGCCCCAGCATTTT
.,TRBJ1-1,TRBV2,.,CASMTGPRTAFF,TGTGCCAGCATGACGGGGCCCCGGACAGCTTTCTTT
TRBD2,TRBJ2-3,TRBV19,.,CASSIDGGRGGGTDTQYF,TGTGCCAGTAGTATAGATGGCGGACGGGGGGGCGGCACAGATACGCAGTATTTT
.,TRBJ1-1,TRBV7-8,.,CASSLDVNTEAFF,TGTGCCAGCAGCTTAGACGTGAACACTGAAGCTTTCTTT
.,TRBJ2-1,TRBV7-3,few,CASSLHPSGPSEQFF,TGTGCCAGCAGCCTACACCCTTCCGGGCCGTCTGAGCAGTTCTTC
.,TRBJ2-5,TRBV28,.,CASSFDSETQYF,TGTGCCAGCAGTTTCGATTCGGAGACCCAGTACTTC